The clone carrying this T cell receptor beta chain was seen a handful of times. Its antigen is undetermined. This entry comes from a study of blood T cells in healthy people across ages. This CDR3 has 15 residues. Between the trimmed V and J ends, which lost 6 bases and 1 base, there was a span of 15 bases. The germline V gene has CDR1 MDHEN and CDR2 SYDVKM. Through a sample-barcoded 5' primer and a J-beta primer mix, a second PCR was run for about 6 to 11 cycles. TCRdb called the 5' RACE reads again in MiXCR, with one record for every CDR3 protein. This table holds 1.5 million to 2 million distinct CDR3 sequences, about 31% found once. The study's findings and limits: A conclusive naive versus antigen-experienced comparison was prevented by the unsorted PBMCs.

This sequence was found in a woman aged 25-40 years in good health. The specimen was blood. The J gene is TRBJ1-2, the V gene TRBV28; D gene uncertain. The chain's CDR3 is CASSSDDTFNYGYTF. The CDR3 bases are TGTGCCAGCAGCTCCGATGACACTTTTAACTATGGCTACACCTTC.